The rows below give T cell receptor beta chains drawn from one sample of a study of memory B cells and T cells in multiple sclerosis. Using immunoSEQ multiplex PCR, the repertoire was profiled, and TCRdb retains in-frame clones only, with some absent. This repertoire shows roughly 14,000 clones, roughly three quarters found once; its top ten account for approximately 2.3%. The sample was memory (CD45RO+) CD4+ T cells from blood. Every receptor here comes from a human donor with multiple sclerosis. CDR3s include the opening cysteine and the closing phenylalanine or tryptophan. D genes are given only for firm matches. Size is stated for part of the rows, as once, few or many counts, or as a class when the clone is expanded.

D gene	V gene	clone size	J gene	CDR3 protein	CDR3 DNA
.	TRBV7-9	few	TRBJ1-2	CASSFSGFHNYGYTF	TGTGCCAGCAGCTTCTCGGGGTTTCACAACTATGGCTACACCTTC
.	TRBV7-9	once	TRBJ1-3	CASAPSGITIYF	TGTGCCAGCGCCCCGTCCGGGATCACCATATATTTT
.	TRBV30	.	TRBJ1-5	CAWSMKGGSGQPQHF	TGTGCCTGGAGTATGAAGGGAGGGTCAGGACAGCCCCAGCATTTT
TRBD2	TRBV5-6	few	TRBJ2-7	CASRTGLAGVGQYF	TGTGCCAGCCGGACGGGACTAGCGGGAGTCGGGCAGTACTTC
TRBD1	TRBV19	few	TRBJ1-2	CASQIGTGGDGYTF	TGTGCCAGTCAAATAGGGACAGGGGGCGATGGCTACACCTTC
TRBD2	TRBV10-3	few	TRBJ2-7	CAISEREGPYEQYF	TGTGCCATCAGTGAGCGGGAGGGCCCCTACGAGCAGTACTTC
.	TRBV28	.	TRBJ1-5	CASRPSGVQPQHF	TGTGCCAGCAGACCGTCGGGGGTTCAGCCCCAGCATTTT
.	TRBV19	few	TRBJ1-1	CASIGLGGNTEAFF	TGTGCCAGTATAGGGCTCGGGGGGAACACTGAAGCTTTCTTT
.	TRBV6-1	.	TRBJ2-2	CASSDGLATGELFF	TGTGCCAGCAGTGATGGGCTAGCGACCGGGGAGCTGTTTTTT
.	TRBV5-6	.	TRBJ2-5	CASSSLRRGRQETQYF	TGTGCCAGCAGCTCCCTGAGGCGGGGGCGGCAAGAGACCCAGTACTTC
.	TRBV15	.	TRBJ1-4	CATSGAGGYNEKLFF	TGTGCCACCAGCGGAGCGGGAGGATACAATGAAAAACTGTTTTTT